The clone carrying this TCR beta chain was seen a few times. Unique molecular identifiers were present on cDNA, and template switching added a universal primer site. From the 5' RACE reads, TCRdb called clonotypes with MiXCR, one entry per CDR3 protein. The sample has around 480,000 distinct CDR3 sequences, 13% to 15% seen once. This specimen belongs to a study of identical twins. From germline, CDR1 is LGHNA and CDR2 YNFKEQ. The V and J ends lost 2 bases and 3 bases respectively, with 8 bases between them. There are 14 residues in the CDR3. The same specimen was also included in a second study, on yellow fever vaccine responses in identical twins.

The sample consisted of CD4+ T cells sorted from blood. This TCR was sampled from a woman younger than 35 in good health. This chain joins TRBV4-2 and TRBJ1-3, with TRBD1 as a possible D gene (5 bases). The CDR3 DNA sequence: TGTGCCAGCAGCCAACAGACAGTTGGAAACACCATATATTTT. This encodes CASSQQTVGNTIYF.